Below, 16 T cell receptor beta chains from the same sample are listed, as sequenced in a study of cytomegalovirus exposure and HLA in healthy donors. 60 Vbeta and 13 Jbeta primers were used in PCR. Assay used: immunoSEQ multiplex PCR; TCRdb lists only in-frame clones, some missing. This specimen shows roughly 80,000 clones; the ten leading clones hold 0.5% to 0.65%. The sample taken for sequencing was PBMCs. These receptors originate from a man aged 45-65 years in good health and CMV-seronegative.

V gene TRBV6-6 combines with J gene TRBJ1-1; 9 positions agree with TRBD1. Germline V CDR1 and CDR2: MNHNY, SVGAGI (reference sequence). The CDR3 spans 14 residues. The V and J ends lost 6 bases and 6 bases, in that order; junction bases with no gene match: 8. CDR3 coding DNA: TGTGCCAGCAGGCTGGACAGGGGAGTGGCTGAAGCTTTCTTT. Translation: CASRLDRGVAEAFF.

The CDR3 coding sequence is TGTGCCAGCAGTTACCCAGACAGCTACGAGCAGTACTTC. Translation gives CASSYPDSYEQYF. J is TRBJ2-7 and V is TRBV6-6, with D perhaps matching TRBD1 (5 bases). V was trimmed by 2 bases and J by 3 bases, leaving 8 bases between them. The germline V gene has CDR1 MNHNY and CDR2 SVGAGI (reference sequence). The CDR3 contains 13 residues.

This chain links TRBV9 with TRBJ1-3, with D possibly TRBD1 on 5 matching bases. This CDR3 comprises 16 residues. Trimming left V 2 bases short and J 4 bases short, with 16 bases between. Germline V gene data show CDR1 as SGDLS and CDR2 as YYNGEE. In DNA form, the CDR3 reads TGTGCCAGCAGCGTGGACCCGACAGCCGGAGGAAACACCATATATTTT. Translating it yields CASSVDPTAGGNTIYF.

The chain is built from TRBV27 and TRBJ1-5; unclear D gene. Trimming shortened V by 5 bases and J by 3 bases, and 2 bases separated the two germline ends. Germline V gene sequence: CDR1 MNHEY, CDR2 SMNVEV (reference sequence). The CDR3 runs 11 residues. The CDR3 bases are TGTGCCAGCAGTCACAATCAGCCCCAGCATTTT. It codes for CASSHNQPQHF.

CDR3 sequence reads: CASSQDRTGGGETQYF. In nucleotides, the CDR3 is TGCGCCAGCAGCCAAGATCGGACAGGGGGCGGAGAGACCCAGTACTTC. The chain combines TRBV4-3 with TRBJ2-5, with 11 bases lining up with TRBD1. CDR3 size: 16 residues. V shed 0 bases and J 4 bases; nucleotides not matched to a gene: 4. Germline CDR1 reads LGHNA; CDR2 reads YSLEER.

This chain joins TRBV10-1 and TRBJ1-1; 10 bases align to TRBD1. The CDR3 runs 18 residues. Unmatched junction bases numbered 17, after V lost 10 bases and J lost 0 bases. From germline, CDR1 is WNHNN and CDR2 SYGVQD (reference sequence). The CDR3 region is CATKLTGGDVVMNTEAFF. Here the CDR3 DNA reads TGCGCCACCAAACTGACAGGGGGCGATGTGGTCATGAACACTGAAGCTTTCTTT.

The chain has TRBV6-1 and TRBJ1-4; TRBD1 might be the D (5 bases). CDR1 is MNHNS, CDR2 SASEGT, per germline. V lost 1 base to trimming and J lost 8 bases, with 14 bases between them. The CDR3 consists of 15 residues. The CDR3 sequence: CASSEVAGRDEKLFF. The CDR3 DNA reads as TGTGCCAGCAGTGAAGTGGCAGGGAGGGACGAAAAACTGTTTTTT.

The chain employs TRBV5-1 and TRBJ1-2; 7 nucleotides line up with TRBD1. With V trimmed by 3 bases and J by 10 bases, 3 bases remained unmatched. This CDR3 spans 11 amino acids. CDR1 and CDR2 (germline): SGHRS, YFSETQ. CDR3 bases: TGCGCCAGCAGCTCAGACAGGGACTACACCTTC. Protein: CASSSDRDYTF.

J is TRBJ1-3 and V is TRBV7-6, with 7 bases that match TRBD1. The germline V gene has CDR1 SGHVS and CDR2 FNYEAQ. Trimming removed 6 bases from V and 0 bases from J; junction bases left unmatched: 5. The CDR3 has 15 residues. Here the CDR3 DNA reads TGTGCCAGCAGAGGGACAGCCGACTCTGGAAACACCATATATTTT. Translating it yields CASRGTADSGNTIYF.

CDR3 nucleotide sequence: TGTGCCAGTAGTATGCAGGGGGACACTGAAGCTTTCTTT. Residues: CASSMQGDTEAFF. This chain links TRBV19 with TRBJ1-1; 7 bases match TRBD1. The CDR3 loop spans 13 amino acids. V trimming: 3 bases; J trimming: 3 bases; junction bases outside the gene matches: 1. Germline V gene sequence: CDR1 LNHDA, CDR2 SQIVND (reference sequence).

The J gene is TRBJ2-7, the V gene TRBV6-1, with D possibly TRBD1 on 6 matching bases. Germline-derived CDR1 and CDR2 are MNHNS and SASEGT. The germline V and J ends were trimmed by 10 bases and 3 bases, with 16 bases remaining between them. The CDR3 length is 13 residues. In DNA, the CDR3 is TGTGCCACCAGATTGGGGGCGGACTACGAGCAGTACTTC. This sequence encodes CATRLGADYEQYF.

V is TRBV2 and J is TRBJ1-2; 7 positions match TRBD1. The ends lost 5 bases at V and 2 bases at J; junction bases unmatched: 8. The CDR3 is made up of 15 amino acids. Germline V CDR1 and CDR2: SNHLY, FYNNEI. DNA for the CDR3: TGTGCCAGCAGTAAGGACAGGTTTAGGAACTATGGCTACACCTTC. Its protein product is CASSKDRFRNYGYTF.

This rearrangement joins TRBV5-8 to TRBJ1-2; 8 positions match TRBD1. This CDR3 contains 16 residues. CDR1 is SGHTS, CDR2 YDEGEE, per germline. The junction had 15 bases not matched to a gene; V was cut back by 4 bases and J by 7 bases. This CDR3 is CASSTPWGQGARGYTF. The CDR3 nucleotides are TGTGCCAGCAGCACCCCGTGGGGCCAGGGGGCGCGTGGCTACACCTTC.

The CDR3 region is CAISVRVGETQYF. The CDR3 nucleotides read TGTGCCATCAGTGTCAGGGTGGGAGAGACCCAGTACTTC. The V call is TRBV10-3, the J call TRBJ2-5; D may be TRBD1 (5 bases). This CDR3 comprises 13 residues. Trimming took 4 bases from V and 4 from J, leaving 10 bases between them. Germline V lookup: CDR1 ENHRY, CDR2 SYGVKD.

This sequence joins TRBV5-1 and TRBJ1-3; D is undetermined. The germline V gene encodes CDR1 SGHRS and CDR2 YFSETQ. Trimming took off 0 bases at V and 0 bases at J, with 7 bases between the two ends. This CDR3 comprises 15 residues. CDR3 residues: CASSLVSSSGNTIYF. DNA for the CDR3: TGCGCCAGCAGCTTGGTGTCCAGCTCTGGAAACACCATATATTTT.

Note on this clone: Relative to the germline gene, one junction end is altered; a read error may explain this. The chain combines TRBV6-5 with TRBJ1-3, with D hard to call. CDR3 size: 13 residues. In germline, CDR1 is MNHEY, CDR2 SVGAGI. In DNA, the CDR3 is TGTGCCGGCAGGTTTCGAGGAGGAAACACCATATATTTT. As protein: CAGRFRGGNTIYF.